This T cell receptor (beta chain) was sequenced for a study of blood T cell repertoires in COVID-19. The CDR3 spans 16 residues. The V gene lost 0 bases and the J gene lost 0 bases, with 10 bases spanning the gap. The germline V gene encodes CDR1 SGDLS and CDR2 YYNGEE. Clones were read by immunoSEQ multiplex PCR, and TCRdb kept only the in-frame ones, dropping some. The sample includes about 260,000 clones, 80% to 90% seen only once; the top ten take over 3.5%. Input material: peripheral blood. The gene calls are TRBV9 and TRBJ1-3; D gene ambiguous. This receptor was taken from a woman aged 35 to 49 with acute or convalescent COVID-19. This CDR3 is CASSVVTRLSGNTIYF. CDR3 DNA: TGTGCCAGCAGCGTAGTGACGAGGCTCTCTGGAAACACCATATATTTT.